This passage covers 12 T cell receptor beta chains from one sample sequenced in a study of CD8+CD57+ T cells in acquired aplastic anemia. The template used for profiling TCR beta VDJ and CDR3 was genomic DNA. MiXCR, run by TCRdb on the reads, gives a single entry per CDR3 protein. This repertoire shows about 190,000 distinct CDR3 sequences, about 53% found once; its top ten account for about 16%. The sequenced sample consisted of sorted CD4+, CD8+, or CD8+CD57+ T cells (not recorded which) from PBMCs. Receptors were obtained from a human donor in good health, serving as a control.

Concerning this clonotype itself: An end of the junction differs from the germline gene, which may be a read error. The chain employs TRBV7-8 and TRBJ2-7; D is unresolved. CDR3 length equals 13 residues. The germline gives CDR1 SGHVS, CDR2 FQNEAQ. The CDR3 DNA reads as TGTGCTAGCAGCTTGGATAAGTGGTACGAGCAGTACTTC. The encoded protein is CASSLDKWYEQYF.

This chain uses TRBV2 with TRBJ1-5, with 10 bases matching TRBD1. The germline CDR1 and CDR2 sequences are SNHLY and FYNNEI. J gave up 1 base and V 6 bases, and 3 bases lay outside the gene matches. The CDR3 is made up of 15 amino acids. The CDR3 DNA reads TGTGCCAGCAGCATGGACAGGGGGAGCAATCAGCCCCAGCATTTT. Residues: CASSMDRGSNQPQHF.

This clonotype came up many times. CDR3 in amino acids: CSANLRGIGADTQYF. The CDR3 DNA sequence: TGCAGTGCTAACCTGCGGGGGATTGGGGCAGATACGCAGTATTTT. The chain employs TRBV20-1 and TRBJ2-3, with 7 bases aligning to TRBD2. Looked up from germline, CDR1 is DFQATT and CDR2 is SNEGSKA (reference sequence). CDR3 length: 15 amino acids. V lost 4 bases and J lost 4; bases outside the gene matches: 11.

This clonotype was counted at least ten times. The chain has TRBV5-1 and TRBJ2-7, with D possibly being TRBD2 (6 bases). V lost 0 bases to trimming and J lost 0 bases, with 13 bases between them. CDR1 SGHRS and CDR2 YFSETQ come from the germline V gene. The CDR3 has 16 amino acids. CDR3 amino acids: CASSLGPRGGSYEQYF. In nucleotides, the CDR3 is TGCGCCAGCAGCTTGGGGCCGAGGGGAGGCTCCTACGAGCAGTACTTC. The whole variable domain, remainder taken from reference TRBV5-1 and TRBJ2-7, is KAGVTQTPRYLIKTRGQQVTLSCSPISGHRSVSWYQQTPGQGLQFLFEYFSETQRNKGNFPGRFSGRQFSNSRSEMNVSTLELGDSALYLCASSLGPRGGSYEQYFGPGTRLTVT.

The J gene is TRBJ1-2, the V gene TRBV24-1; 9 bases fit TRBD1. The V and J ends lost 5 bases and 8 bases, in that order; junction bases with no gene match: 11. Germline-derived CDR1 and CDR2 are KGHDR and SFDVKD. The CDR3 extends over 15 amino acids. The CDR3 sequence is CATSGETGTGWGYTF. In DNA form, the CDR3 reads TGTGCCACCAGTGGCGAGACCGGGACAGGGTGGGGCTACACCTTC.

The V gene is TRBV7-8, the J gene TRBJ2-1; D perhaps matches TRBD1 (6 bases). The CDR3 contains 14 residues. Germline V gene data show CDR1 as SGHVS and CDR2 as FQNEAQ. Between the trimmed V and J ends, which lost 5 bases and 2 bases, there was a span of 10 bases. The CDR3 coding sequence is TGTGCCAGCAGCCCAGGGGACACCTACAATGAGCAGTTCTTC. Amino acids: CASSPGDTYNEQFF.

With regard to this clonotype: One base away lies a much larger clone, so this may be a sequencing read error. The CDR3 here is CASNRQVSGNTIYF. Written as DNA, the CDR3 is TGTGCCAGCAACCGACAGGTCTCTGGAAACACCATATATTTT. V is TRBV12-3 or TRBV12-4 and J is TRBJ1-3; a possible D gene is TRBD1 (6 bases). The CDR3 sequence is 14 residues long. Trimming took off 7 bases at V and 0 bases at J, with 10 bases between the two ends.

This clonotype was seen repeatedly, ten times or more. This chain uses TRBV19 with TRBJ2-3, with 12 bases aligning to TRBD2. The CDR3 spans 16 residues. Germline lookup yields CDR1 LNHDA and CDR2 SQIVND (reference sequence). With 7 bases clipped from V and 1 base from J, the junction kept 6 bases outside the gene matches. The CDR3 DNA is TGTGCCAGTAAGTCCCTAGCGGGGGGGCGCACAGATACGCAGTATTTT. It translates to CASKSLAGGRTDTQYF.

The chain joins TRBV19 to TRBJ2-5, with D perhaps matching TRBD1 (6 bases). Germline V gives CDR1 LNHDA, CDR2 SQIVND (reference sequence). The CDR3 is 12 amino acids. V lost 5 bases and J 5 bases, leaving 9 bases between the germline ends. The CDR3 loop reads CASSGGTETQYF. CDR3 sequence (DNA): TGTGCCAGTAGTGGGGGCACGGAGACCCAGTACTTC.

The gene calls are TRBV20-1 and TRBJ1-5, with TRBD1 as a possible D gene (6 bases). CDR1 is DFQATT and CDR2 is SNEGSKA in the germline V gene (reference sequence). The CDR3 has 15 residues. Trimming left V 4 bases short and J 1 base short, with 14 bases between. The CDR3 sequence is CSATPDRLSNQPQHF. DNA for the CDR3: TGCAGTGCTACCCCGGACAGATTGAGCAATCAGCCCCAGCATTTT.

This clonotype was picked up a small number of times. The CDR3 ends on some other residue instead of the conserved phenylalanine or tryptophan, so this is likely a read error. V and J are TRBV2 and TRBJ2-3; TRBD2 agrees at 13 bases. V shed 5 bases and J 5 bases; nucleotides not matched to a gene: 4. CDR1 is SNHLY, CDR2 FYNNEI, per germline. The CDR3 covers 15 residues. CDR3 in amino acids: CASSRTSGGGDTQYL. The CDR3 DNA reads TGTGCCAGCAGTCGGACTAGCGGGGGCGGAGATACGCAGTATCTT.

Ten or more counts support this clonotype. The V and J genes are TRBV7-9 and TRBJ2-3, with D perhaps being TRBD1 or TRBD2 (5 bases each). V was cut by 11 bases and J by 4 bases, with 16 bases left in between. CDR1 is SEHNR and CDR2 is FQNEAQ in the germline V gene (reference sequence). The CDR3 contains 13 residues. DNA for the CDR3: TGTGCCGGGGTTTTCGTGGGGGCAGATACGCAGTATTTT. It is translated as CAGVFVGADTQYF.